This paragraph covers one T cell receptor beta chain sequence. What this receptor recognizes is not known. No quality values exist for individual bases; no much larger clone is one base distant. This specimen comes from a study of Ad26.COV2.S vaccination and SARS-CoV-2 variants (dated by TCRdb to the early 2020s). Describing the broader study: Sequencing of the TCRbeta repertoire served to evaluate the specificity and breadth of SARS-CoV-2-reactive T cell receptors following Ad26.COV2.S vaccination. The TCR-sequenced set comprised roughly 30 samples: some 20 Ad26.COV2.S vaccine recipients, 5 placebo recipients and 8 SARS-CoV-2 convalescent individuals.

Broad study findings and their caveats: Compared with placebo recipients, Ad26.COV2.S recipients showed higher spike-specific TCR breadth (P = 0.0014). After vaccination, substantial breadth of spike-specific CD8+ and CD4+ T cell responses was reported. Vaccine and placebo recipients had comparable non-spike TCR breadth, which fits with the vaccine containing only spike. According to the authors, total T cell responses may have been underestimated by the TCR breadth and depth analyses.

The immunoSEQ Assay was used to sequence TCRbeta CDR3 regions. After extraction, genomic DNA underwent amplification by bias-controlled multiplex PCR, followed by high-throughput sequencing. In the source study's methods: Collapsing and filtering of sequences were performed to quantify the absolute abundance of each unique TCRbeta CDR3 region. T cell fraction was estimated by normalization of TCRbeta template counts to usable DNA, with usable DNA being measured through amplification of reference genes present in all nucleated cells. Repertoire TCRs were annotated as SARS-CoV-2-specific by exact matching of V gene, CDR3 amino acid sequence and J gene to a known reactive TCR set. The reference SARS-CoV-2 TCR set came from MIRA and was filtered for enrichment in COVID-19-positive ImmuneCODE repertoires, removing public or cross-reactive TCRs. Based on the MIRA antigens, annotated TCRs were further analysed at the level of specific ORF or position within ORF. Breadth was defined as annotated unique rearrangements over total unique productive rearrangements; depth was the summed frequency of those rearrangements. Group comparisons of TCR breadth used two-sided Wilcoxon rank-sum tests. TCRdb re-hosts the immuneACCESS table, in-frame sequences only. Its copies lack some clones; in the studies checked, an unresolved V gene accounts for under half of them, and the cause for the rest is not known. V, J and clone size were drawn from that table, and D and trimming were deduced from the DNA. Counted in this sample were roughly 100,000 clones; about three quarters of them appeared once. The top ten clones comprise 15% to 20% of the sample.

This specimen's time point label, interpreted: individuals recovered from natural SARS-CoV-2 infection. The TCR originated in a human donor who had recovered from COVID-19. The specimen was peripheral blood, collected after recovery from COVID-19.

The bases are TGTGCCAGCAGCTTCGGGGGCATGAGGAACAATGAGCAGTTCTTC. The resulting protein is CASSFGGMRNNEQFF. This receptor chain uses TRBV5-4 and TRBJ2-1; the D match is possibly TRBD1 or TRBD2, with 6 bases aligned in each. From cysteine to phenylalanine, the CDR3 is 15 amino acids long. Only CDR3 DNA is held: 45 bases, read in frame from base 1. Trimming costs V 2 bases and J 5 bases, and their ends lie 14 bases apart. The germline V gene (reference sequence) yields SGHNT for CDR1 and YYREEE for CDR2.